This T cell receptor beta chain was sequenced for a study of shared clonotypes between healthy human individuals. Findings and limits, study-wide: Relative to clonotypes present in all four donors, those not shared had lower generation probabilities.

For this clone: Its antigen is still unknown.

The assay was immunoSEQ multiplex PCR, and TCRdb's table has in-frame clones only and misses some. Here the sample spans fewer than 850,000 clones, about two thirds being singletons. The sample consisted of memory CD4+ T cells sorted from blood. Subset given: CD45RA-negative fraction. The origin of this receptor is a woman aged 25-40 years in good health.

For the CDR3, the DNA is TGTGCCAGCAGTTGGGAGCTTGGCAAGGACAAAGACTATGGCTACACCTTC. It is translated as CASSWELGKDKDYGYTF. V is TRBV2 and J is TRBJ1-2, with D tentatively TRBD1 (5 bases). The CDR3 consists of 17 residues. V lost 5 bases and J lost 3, with 22 bases in between. Germline assignment: CDR1 SNHLY and CDR2 FYNNEI.